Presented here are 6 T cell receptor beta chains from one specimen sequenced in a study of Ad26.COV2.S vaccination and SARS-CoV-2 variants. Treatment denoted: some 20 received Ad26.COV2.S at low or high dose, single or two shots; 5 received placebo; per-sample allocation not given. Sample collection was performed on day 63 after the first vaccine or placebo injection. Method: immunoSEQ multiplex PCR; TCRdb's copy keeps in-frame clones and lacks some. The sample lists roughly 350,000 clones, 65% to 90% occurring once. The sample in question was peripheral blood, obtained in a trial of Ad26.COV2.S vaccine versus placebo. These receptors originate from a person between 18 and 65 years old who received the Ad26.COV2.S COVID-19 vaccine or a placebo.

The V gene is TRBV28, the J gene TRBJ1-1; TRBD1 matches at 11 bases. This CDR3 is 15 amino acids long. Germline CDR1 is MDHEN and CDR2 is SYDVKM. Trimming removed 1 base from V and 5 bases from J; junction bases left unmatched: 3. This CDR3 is CASSLSGTGGTEAFF. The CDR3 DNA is TGTGCCAGCAGTTTATCCGGGACAGGGGGTACTGAAGCTTTCTTT.

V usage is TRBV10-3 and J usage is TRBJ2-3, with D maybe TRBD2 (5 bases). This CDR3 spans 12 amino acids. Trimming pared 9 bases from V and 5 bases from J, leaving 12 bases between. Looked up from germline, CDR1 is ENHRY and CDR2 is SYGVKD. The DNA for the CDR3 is TGTGCCATGACCTCCCGGGAAGATACGCAGTATTTT. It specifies CAMTSREDTQYF.

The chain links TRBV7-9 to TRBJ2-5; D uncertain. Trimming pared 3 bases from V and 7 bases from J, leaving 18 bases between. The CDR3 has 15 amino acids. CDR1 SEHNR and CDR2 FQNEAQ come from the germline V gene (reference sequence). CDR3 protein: CASSLSGSKRGTQYF. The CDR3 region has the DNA TGTGCCAGCAGCTTGTCCGGGTCAAAAAGAGGGACCCAGTACTTC.

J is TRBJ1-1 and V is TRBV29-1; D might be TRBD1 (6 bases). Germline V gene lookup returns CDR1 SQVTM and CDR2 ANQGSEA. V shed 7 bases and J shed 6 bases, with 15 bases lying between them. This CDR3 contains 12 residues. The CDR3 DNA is TGCAGCGCCAGGGGAGTATCGGCTGAAGCTTTCTTT. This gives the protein CSARGVSAEAFF.

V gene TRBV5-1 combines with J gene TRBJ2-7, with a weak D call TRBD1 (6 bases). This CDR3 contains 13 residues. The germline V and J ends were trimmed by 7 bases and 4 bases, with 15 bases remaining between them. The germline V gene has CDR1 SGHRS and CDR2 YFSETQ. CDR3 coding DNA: TGCGCCAGCGGAGGACAGACCCATTACGAGCAGTACTTC. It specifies CASGGQTHYEQYF.

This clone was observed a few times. The CDR3 nucleotides read TGTGCCAGCAGTCGTCATAGGGCGACTGAAGCTTTCTTT. It codes for CASSRHRATEAFF. V and J are TRBV27 and TRBJ1-1; no firm D call. Trimming left V 5 bases short and J 5 bases short, with 12 bases between. The CDR3 spans 13 residues. CDR1 is MNHEY, CDR2 SMNVEV, per germline (reference sequence).